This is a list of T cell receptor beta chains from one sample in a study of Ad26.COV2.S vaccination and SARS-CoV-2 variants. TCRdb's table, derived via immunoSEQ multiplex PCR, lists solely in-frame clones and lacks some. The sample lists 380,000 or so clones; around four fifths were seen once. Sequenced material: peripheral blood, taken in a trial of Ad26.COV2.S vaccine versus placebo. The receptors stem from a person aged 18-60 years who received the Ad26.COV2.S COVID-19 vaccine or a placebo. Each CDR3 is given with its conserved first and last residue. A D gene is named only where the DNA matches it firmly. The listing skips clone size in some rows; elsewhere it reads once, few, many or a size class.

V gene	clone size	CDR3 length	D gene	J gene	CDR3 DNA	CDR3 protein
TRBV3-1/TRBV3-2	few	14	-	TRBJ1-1	TGTGCCAGCAGCCAAGGTGTCGGGGGCACTGAAGCTTTCTTT	CASSQGVGGTEAFF
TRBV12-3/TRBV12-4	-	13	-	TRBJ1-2	TGTGCCAGCAGTTTCCCTAACGACTATGGCTACACCTTC	CASSFPNDYGYTF
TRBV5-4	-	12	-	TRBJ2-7	TGTGCCAGCAGCTTGGGGGCCTACGAGCAGTACTTC	CASSLGAYEQYF
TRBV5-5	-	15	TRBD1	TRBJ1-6	TGTGCCAGCAGTATGGAGCCCAAGGCAGGGGGCCCCCTCCACTTT	CASSMEPKAGGPLHF
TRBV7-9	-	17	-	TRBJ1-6	TGTGCCAGCAGCTCCCCGGGCCGCTCCGTTTATAATTCACCCCTCCACTTT	CASSSPGRSVYNSPLHF
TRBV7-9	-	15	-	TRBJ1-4	TGTGCCAGCAGCTTAGGGGCAGGGCGGGGTGAAAAACTGTTTTTT	CASSLGAGRGEKLFF
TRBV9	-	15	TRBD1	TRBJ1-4	TGTGCCAGCAGCGTAGCAGGGGGCCTTAATGAAAAACTGTTTTTT	CASSVAGGLNEKLFF
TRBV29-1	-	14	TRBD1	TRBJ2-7	TGCAGCGTTGAAGCTGGGACAGGGGGCGACGAGCAGTACTTC	CSVEAGTGGDEQYF
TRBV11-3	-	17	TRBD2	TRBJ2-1	TGTGCCAGCAGCTTAGTCCTCCTTTCGAGCGGGAAGGGTGAGCAGTTCTTC	CASSLVLLSSGKGEQFF
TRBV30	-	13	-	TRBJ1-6	TGTGCCTGGAACGAGGGTGGCAATTCACCCCTCCACTTT	CAWNEGGNSPLHF
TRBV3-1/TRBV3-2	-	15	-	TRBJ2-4	TGTGCCAGCAGCCGGTACCTAGAGGCCAAAAACATTCAGTACTTC	CASSRYLEAKNIQYF
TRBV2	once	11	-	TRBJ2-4	TGTGCCAGCGGTGACGAATCCATTCAGTACTTC	CASGDESIQYF
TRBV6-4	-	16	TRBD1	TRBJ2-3	TGTGCCAGCAGTGACTCGGGACAGGGGGGAGCAGATACGCAGTATTTT	CASSDSGQGGADTQYF
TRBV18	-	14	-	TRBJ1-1	TGTGCCAGCTCACTATCGACACGGGACACTGAAGCTTTCTTT	CASSLSTRDTEAFF
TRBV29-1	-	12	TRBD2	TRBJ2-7	TGCAGCGTTGCCGGGGGGGCCTACGAGCAGTACTTC	CSVAGGAYEQYF
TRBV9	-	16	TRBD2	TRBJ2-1	TGTGCCAGCAGCGTAATGGGACTAGCGGGGTACAATGAGCAGTTCTTC	CASSVMGLAGYNEQFF
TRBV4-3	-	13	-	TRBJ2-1	TGCGCCAGCAGCCAAGATAGAGGCGGACGGTTGGTCTTC	CASSQDRGGRLVF
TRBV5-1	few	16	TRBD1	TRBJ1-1	TGCGCCAGCAGCTTCATGGGACAGGGGTCGAACACTGAAGCTTTCTTT	CASSFMGQGSNTEAFF
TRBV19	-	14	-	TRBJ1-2	TGTGCCAGCCTAAACACCGGGGGATACTATGGCTACACCTTC	CASLNTGGYYGYTF
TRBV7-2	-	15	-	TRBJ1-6	TGTGCCAGCAGCTCACAGGGCCGACTGAATTCACCCCTCCACTTT	CASSSQGRLNSPLHF
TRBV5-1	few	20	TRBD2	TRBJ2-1	TGCGCCAGCAGCTTGCCCCCAGGGACTAGCGGTTTTAGCTCCTACAATGAGCAGTTCTTC	CASSLPPGTSGFSSYNEQFF
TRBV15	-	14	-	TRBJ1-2	TGTGCCACCAGCAGTGGGGCAGGCCCCTATGGCTACACCTTC	CATSSGAGPYGYTF
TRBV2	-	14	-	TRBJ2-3	TGTGCCAGCAGGGTCGGGAGCGGGACAGATACGCAGTATTTT	CASRVGSGTDTQYF